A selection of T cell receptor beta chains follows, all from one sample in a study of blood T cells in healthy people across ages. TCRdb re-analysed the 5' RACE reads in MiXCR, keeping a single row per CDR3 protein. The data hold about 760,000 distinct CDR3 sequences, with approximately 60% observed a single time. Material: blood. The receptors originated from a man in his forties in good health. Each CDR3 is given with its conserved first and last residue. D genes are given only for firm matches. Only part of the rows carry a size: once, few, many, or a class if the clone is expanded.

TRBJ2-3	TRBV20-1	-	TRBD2	CSARVISGSTDTQYF	TGCAGTGCTAGAGTGATCAGCGGGAGTACAGATACGCAGTATTTT
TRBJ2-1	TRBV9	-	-	CASSTAGNGQFF	TGTGCCAGCAGTACTGCCGGGAACGGGCAGTTCTTC
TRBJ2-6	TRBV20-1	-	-	CSARDLRLSGANVLTF	TGCAGTGCTAGAGATCTCCGGCTCTCTGGGGCCAACGTCCTGACTTTC
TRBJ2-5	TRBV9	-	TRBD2	CASSVGLAYETQYF	TGTGCCAGCAGCGTAGGACTAGCTTACGAGACCCAGTACTTC
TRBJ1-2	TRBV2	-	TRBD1	CASRPTGEFYGYTF	TGTGCCAGCAGGCCGACAGGGGAATTCTATGGCTACACCTTC
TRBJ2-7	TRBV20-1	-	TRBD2	CSALSSGGPSYEQYF	TGCAGTGCTTTGTCTAGCGGGGGCCCATCCTACGAGCAGTACTTC
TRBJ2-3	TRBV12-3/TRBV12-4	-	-	CASRSGADTQYF	TGTGCCAGCAGATCGGGGGCAGATACGCAGTATTTT
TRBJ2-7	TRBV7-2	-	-	CASSRFGGEQYF	TGTGCCAGCAGCCGATTTGGGGGAGAGCAGTACTTC
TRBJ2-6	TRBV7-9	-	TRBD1	CASSQPPGQGSGANVLTF	TGTGCCAGCAGCCAACCTCCGGGACAGGGCTCTGGGGCCAACGTCCTGACTTTC
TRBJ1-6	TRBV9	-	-	CASSVGLTDNSPLHF	TGTGCCAGCAGCGTAGGCCTGACAGATAATTCACCCCTCCACTTT
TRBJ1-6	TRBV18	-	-	CASSPQQVGPNSPLHF	TGTGCCAGCTCACCGCAACAGGTGGGCCCTAATTCACCCCTCCACTTT
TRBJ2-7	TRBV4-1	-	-	CASSPGVTSSYEQYF	TGCGCCAGCAGCCCCGGGGTGACGAGCTCCTACGAGCAGTACTTC
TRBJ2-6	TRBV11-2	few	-	CASSLAFSGANVLTF	TGTGCCAGCAGCTTAGCGTTCTCTGGGGCCAACGTCCTGACTTTC
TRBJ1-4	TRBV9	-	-	CASSPRLSGEKLFF	TGTGCCAGCAGCCCGCGACTATCAGGGGAAAAACTGTTTTTT
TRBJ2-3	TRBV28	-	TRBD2	CASSFTSGRNTQYF	TGTGCCAGCAGTTTTACTAGCGGGAGAAATACGCAGTATTTT
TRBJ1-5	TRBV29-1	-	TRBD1	CSADREDHQPQHF	TGCAGCGCGGACAGGGAGGATCATCAGCCCCAGCATTTT
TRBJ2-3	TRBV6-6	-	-	CASSAGSGADTQYF	TGTGCCAGCAGTGCCGGGAGCGGCGCAGATACGCAGTATTTT
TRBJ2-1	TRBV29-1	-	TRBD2	CSVEAGGLSYNEQFF	TGCAGCGTTGAAGCGGGAGGATTATCCTACAATGAGCAGTTCTTC